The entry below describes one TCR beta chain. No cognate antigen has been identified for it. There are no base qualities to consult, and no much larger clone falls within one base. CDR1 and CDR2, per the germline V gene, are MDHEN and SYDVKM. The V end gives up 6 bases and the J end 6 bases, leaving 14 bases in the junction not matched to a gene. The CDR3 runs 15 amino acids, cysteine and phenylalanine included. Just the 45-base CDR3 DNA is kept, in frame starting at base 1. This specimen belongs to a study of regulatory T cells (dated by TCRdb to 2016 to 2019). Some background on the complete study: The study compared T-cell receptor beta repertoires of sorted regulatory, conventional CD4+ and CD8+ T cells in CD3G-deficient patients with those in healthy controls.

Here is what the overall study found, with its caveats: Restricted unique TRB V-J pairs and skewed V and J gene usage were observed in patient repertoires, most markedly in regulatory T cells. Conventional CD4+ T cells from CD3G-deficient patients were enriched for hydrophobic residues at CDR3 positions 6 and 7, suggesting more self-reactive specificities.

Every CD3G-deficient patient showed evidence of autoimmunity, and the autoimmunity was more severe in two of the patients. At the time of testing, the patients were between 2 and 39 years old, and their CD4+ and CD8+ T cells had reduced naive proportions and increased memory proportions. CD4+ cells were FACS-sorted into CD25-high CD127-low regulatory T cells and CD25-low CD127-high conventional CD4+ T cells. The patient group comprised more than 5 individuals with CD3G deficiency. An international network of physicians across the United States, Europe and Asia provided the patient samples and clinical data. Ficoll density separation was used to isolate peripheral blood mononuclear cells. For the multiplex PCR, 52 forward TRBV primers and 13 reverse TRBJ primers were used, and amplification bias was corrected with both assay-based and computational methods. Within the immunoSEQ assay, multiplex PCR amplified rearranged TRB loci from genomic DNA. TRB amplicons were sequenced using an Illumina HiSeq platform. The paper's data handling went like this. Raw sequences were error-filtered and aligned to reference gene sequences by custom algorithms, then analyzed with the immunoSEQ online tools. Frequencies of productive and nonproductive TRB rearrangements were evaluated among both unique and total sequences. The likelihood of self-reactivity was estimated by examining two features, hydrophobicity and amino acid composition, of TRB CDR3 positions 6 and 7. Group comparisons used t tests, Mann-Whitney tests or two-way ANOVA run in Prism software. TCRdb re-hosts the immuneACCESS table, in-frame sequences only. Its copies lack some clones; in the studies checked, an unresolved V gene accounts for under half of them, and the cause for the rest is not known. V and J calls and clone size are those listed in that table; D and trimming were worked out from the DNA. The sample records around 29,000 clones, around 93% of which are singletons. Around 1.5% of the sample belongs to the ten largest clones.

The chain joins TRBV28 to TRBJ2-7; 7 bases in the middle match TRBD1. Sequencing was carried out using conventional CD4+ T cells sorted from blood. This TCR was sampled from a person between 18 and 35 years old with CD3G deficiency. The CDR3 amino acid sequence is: CASSLPGKGAREQYF. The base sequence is TGTGCCAGCAGCCTCCCCGGGAAGGGGGCTCGCGAGCAGTACTTC. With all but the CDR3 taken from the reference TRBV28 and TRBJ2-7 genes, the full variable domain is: DVKVTQSSRYLVKRTGEKVFLECVQDMDHENMFWYRQDPGLGLRLIYFSYDVKMKEKGDIPEGYSVSREKKERFSLILESASTNQTSMYLCASSLPGKGAREQYFGPGTRLTVT.